The rows below give T cell receptor beta chains drawn from one sample of a study of T-cell reconstitution after alpha-beta-depleted transplantation in children. One entry per CDR3 protein results from TCRdb running MiXCR on the PCR reads. The sample records approximately 500,000 distinct CDR3 sequences, 25% to 30% being singletons. Specimen: PBMCs, collected before TCRalphabeta/CD19-depleted stem cell transplant. These receptors originate from a boy in the first two years of life with Wiskott-Aldrich syndrome, due to receive a stem cell transplant. CDR3s include the opening cysteine and the closing phenylalanine or tryptophan. A D gene is named only where the DNA matches it firmly. The listing skips clone size in some rows; elsewhere it reads once, few, many or a size class.

clone_size	d_call	j_call	v_call	cdr3_nt	cdr3_aa
few	TRBD2	TRBJ2-7	TRBV4-1	TGCGCCAGCAGCCAGAATCTAGCGGGAGGGCCCCGGGGCGAGCAGTACTTC	CASSQNLAGGPRGEQYF
-	-	TRBJ2-3	TRBV20-1	TGCAGTGCTAGTGGAACTCTCACTAGCACAGATACGCAGTATTTT	CSASGTLTSTDTQYF
many	TRBD2	TRBJ2-1	TRBV29-1	TGCAGCGGAATGGCTAGCGGATACAATGAGCAGTTCTTC	CSGMASGYNEQFF
-	-	TRBJ2-5	TRBV5-1	TGCGCCAGCAGCTTGGAGGAACCGGCAGGGGAGACCCAGTACTTC	CASSLEEPAGETQYF
-	TRBD2	TRBJ2-4	TRBV5-5	TGTGCCAGCAGCACTGGACTAGCGGGAGGGGGAAACATTCAGTACTTC	CASSTGLAGGGNIQYF
-	-	TRBJ1-3	TRBV4-1	TGCGCCAGCAGCCCCCACCCCCTGACCCGAACTCTCTCTGGAAACACCATATATTTT	CASSPHPLTRTLSGNTIYF
-	TRBD2	TRBJ2-1	TRBV5-1	TGCGCCAGCAGCTTCGGCGGGGGGGCCAATGAGCAGTTCTTC	CASSFGGGANEQFF
-	TRBD1	TRBJ2-7	TRBV7-6	TGTGCCAGCAGCTTCAGCCCAGGGGGCTGGCACGAGCAGTACTTC	CASSFSPGGWHEQYF
-	TRBD2	TRBJ2-5	TRBV4-1	TGCGCCAGCAGCCAAACTCCCTTGTTGACTAGCGGGAGAACCTACCTGGAGACCCAGTACTTC	CASSQTPLLTSGRTYLETQYF
-	-	TRBJ2-5	TRBV20-1	TGCAGTGCTAGAGAGAATGCCAAGAGAACCCAGTACTTC	CSARENAKRTQYF
many	-	TRBJ2-2	TRBV5-1	TGCGCCAGCAGCTCGGACATTCCCGGGGAGCTGTTTTTT	CASSSDIPGELFF
-	-	TRBJ2-5	TRBV7-3	TGTGCCAGCAGCTTATTCGCCCAAGAGACCCAGTACTTC	CASSLFAQETQYF
few	TRBD2	TRBJ2-2	TRBV20-1	TGCAGTGCCATAGGACTAGCGGGTCCTGGGGAGCTGTTTTTT	CSAIGLAGPGELFF
few	-	TRBJ2-7	TRBV29-1	TGCAGCGTTGAAGTACAACTCTACGAGCAGTACTTC	CSVEVQLYEQYF
once	TRBD1	TRBJ1-1	TRBV5-1	TGCGCCAGCAGCTCACGGGACAGGGTTACTGAAGCTTTCTTT	CASSSRDRVTEAFF
-	-	TRBJ1-2	TRBV18	TGTGCCAGCTCACCAACCGAGGGCCCATATGGCTACACCTTC	CASSPTEGPYGYTF
-	TRBD1	TRBJ1-5	TRBV12-3/TRBV12-4	TGTGCCAGCAGTTTAGCCGGACAGGTCCCTAAACAGCCCCAGCATTTT	CASSLAGQVPKQPQHF
-	-	TRBJ2-7	TRBV28	TGTGCCAGCAGATCCTACCCTTCCCCCTACGAGCAGTACTTC	CASRSYPSPYEQYF
-	-	TRBJ1-1	TRBV24-1	TGTGCCACCAGTGATAGTCGAAACACTGAAGCTTTCTTT	CATSDSRNTEAFF
few	TRBD2	TRBJ2-1	TRBV29-1	TGCAGCGTTGAAGGGCTAGCGGGATCCTACAATGAGCAGTTCTTC	CSVEGLAGSYNEQFF
few	-	TRBJ2-1	TRBV6-5	TGTGCCAGCAGGAGGTCCCTAGAAAATGAGCAGTTCTTC	CASRRSLENEQFF
-	-	TRBJ1-1	TRBV7-9	TGTGCCAGCAGTCCTATCCTCAACGAGAACACTGAAGCTTTCTTT	CASSPILNENTEAFF
few	TRBD1	TRBJ2-1	TRBV5-5	TGTGCCAGCAGCTTGGTAGCCCCGGGACAGGGGAATGAGCAGTTCTTC	CASSLVAPGQGNEQFF